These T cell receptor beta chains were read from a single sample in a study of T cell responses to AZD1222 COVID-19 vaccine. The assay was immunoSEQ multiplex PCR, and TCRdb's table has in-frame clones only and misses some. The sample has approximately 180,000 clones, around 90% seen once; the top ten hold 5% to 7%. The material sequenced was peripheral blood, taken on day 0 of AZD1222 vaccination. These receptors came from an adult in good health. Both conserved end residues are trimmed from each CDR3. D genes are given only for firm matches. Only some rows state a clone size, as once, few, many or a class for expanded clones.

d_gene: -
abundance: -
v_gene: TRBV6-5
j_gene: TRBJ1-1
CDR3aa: ASSYSVNTEAF

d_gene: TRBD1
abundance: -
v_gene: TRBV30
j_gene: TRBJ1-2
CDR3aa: AWSTPGQFYGYT

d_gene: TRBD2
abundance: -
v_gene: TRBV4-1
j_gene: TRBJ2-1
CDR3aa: ASSQPPGLAGDSSYNEQF

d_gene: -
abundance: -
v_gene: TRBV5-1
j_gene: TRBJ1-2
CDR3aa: ASREQGYYGYT

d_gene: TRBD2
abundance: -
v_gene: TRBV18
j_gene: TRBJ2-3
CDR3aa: ASSPSGGGAESDTQY

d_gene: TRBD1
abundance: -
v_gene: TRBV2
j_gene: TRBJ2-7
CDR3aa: ASSVTGGGFIYEQY

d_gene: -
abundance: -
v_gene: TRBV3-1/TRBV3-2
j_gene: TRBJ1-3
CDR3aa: ASSQVGSRTIY

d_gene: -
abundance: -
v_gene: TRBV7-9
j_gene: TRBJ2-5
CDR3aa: ASSLEGLWETQY

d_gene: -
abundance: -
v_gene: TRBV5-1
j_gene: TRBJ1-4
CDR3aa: ASSPDTYEKLF

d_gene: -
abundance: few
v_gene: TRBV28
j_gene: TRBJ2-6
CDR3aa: ASSSGQLQGGANVLT